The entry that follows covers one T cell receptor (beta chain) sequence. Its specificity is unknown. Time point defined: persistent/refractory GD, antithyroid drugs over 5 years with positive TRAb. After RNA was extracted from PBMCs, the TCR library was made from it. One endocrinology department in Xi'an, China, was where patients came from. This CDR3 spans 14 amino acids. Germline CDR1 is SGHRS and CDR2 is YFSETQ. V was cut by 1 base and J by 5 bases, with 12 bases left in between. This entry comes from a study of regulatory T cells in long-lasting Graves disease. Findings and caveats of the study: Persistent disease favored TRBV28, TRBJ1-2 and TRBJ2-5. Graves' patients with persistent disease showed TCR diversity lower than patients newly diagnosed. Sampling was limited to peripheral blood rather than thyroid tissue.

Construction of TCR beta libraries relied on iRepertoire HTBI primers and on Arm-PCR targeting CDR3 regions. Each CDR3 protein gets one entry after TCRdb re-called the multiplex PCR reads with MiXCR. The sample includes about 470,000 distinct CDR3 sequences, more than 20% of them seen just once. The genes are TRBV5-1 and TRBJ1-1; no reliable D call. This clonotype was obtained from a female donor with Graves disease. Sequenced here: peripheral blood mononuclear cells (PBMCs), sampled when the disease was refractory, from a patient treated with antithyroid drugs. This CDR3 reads CASSLTPGVTEAFF. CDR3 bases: TGCGCCAGCAGCTTGACCCCCGGGGTTACTGAAGCTTTCTTT.